The clone carrying this T cell receptor (beta chain) was recorded at least ten times. Germline trimming cut 0 bases from V and 4 bases from J; bases unmatched to any gene: 4. Germline CDR1 is SGHRS and CDR2 is YFSETQ. There are 17 residues in the CDR3. This sample was taken from a study of T cells after yellow fever vaccination. For TCR, cDNA came from 5'RACE template switching, which added a universal primer site and UMIs. TCRdb redid the calling of the 5' RACE reads with MiXCR, one entry per CDR3 protein. The profile shows about 69,000 distinct CDR3 sequences, around 5% of them singletons. The sample here was CD4+ T cells sorted from PBMCs, taken less than 16 days after the first yellow fever vaccination. The chain carries TRBV5-1 and TRBJ2-1; 13 bases line up with TRBD2. This TCR was sampled from a man between 18 and 29 years old who received the YFV17D yellow fever vaccine. Here the CDR3 DNA reads TGCGCCAGCAGCTTGGGGGAGACTAGCGGGGGGTACAATGAGCAGTTCTTC. This translates into CASSLGETSGGYNEQFF.